The clone carrying this TCR beta chain was found many times. The antigen is undetermined. One end of the junction does not line up with germline, which may come from a read error. The sample is drawn from a study of breast tumors, draining lymph nodes, adjacent tissues. MiXCR, applied by TCRdb to the multiplex PCR reads, yields one record per CDR3 protein. Of some 97,000 distinct CDR3 sequences listed, 21% are singletons. Axillary draining lymph nodes of breast cancer patients supplied the node samples. The length of the CDR3 is 11 residues. Germline CDR1 is DFQATT and CDR2 is SNEGSKA (reference sequence). The study's findings and limits: Tumor repertoires ranked between lymph nodes and nontumor tissue in diversity, with V and J gene preferences. Luminal-like breast cancer showed significantly higher tumor–nontumor repertoire similarity than basal-like.

What was sequenced was axillary lymph node tissue. This chain connects TRBV20-1 to TRBJ2-7; D remains unclear. The receptor's source is a female donor with breast cancer. Some clones in this sample may be carry-over from other donors' samples. The CDR3 protein is CNALGTYEQYF. In nucleotides, the CDR3 is TGCAATGCTCTTGGAACCTACGAGCAGTACTTC.